The source of this TCR beta chain is a study of patients and donors after allogeneic stem cell transplantation. TCRdb ran MiXCR on the RT-PCR reads and lists one entry per CDR3 protein. The profile shows roughly 180,000 distinct CDR3 sequences, around two fifths of them singletons. V shed 5 bases, J shed 7 bases, and the junction held 6 bases outside the gene matches. The length of the CDR3 is 16 residues. This TCR was recovered from a human donor who was either an allogeneic HSCT recipient or a stem cell or donor lymphocyte infusion donor (not recorded which). It is not recorded whose cells these are; they may come from a transplant donor. What was sequenced was blood, either unsorted or a sorted T cell fraction (not recorded which). The J gene is TRBJ2-1, the V gene TRBV12-3 or TRBV12-4, with TRBD2 matching over 15 bases. The chain's CDR3 is CASSRIGLAGGNEQFF. The CDR3 bases are TGTGCCAGCAGTCGCATCGGACTAGCGGGAGGGAATGAGCAGTTCTTC.